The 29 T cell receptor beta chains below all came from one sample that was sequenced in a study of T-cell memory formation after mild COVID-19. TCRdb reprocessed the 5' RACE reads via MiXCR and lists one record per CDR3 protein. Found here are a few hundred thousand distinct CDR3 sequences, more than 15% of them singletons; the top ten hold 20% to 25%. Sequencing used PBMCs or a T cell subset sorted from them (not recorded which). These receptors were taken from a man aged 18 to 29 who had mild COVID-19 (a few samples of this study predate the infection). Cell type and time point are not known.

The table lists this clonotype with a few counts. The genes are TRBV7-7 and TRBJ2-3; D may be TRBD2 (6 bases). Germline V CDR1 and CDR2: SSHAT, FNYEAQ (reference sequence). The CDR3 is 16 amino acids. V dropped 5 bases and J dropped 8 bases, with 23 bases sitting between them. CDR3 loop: CASSPVPVGRGGTQYF. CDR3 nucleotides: TGTGCCAGCAGCCCGGTCCCGGTCGGACGGGGAGGTACGCAGTATTTT.

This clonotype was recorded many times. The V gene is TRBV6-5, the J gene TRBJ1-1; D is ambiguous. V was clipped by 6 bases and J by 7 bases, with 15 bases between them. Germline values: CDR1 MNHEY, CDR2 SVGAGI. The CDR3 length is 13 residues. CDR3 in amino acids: CASRDPDEDEAFF. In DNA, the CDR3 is TGTGCCAGCAGAGATCCGGACGAAGATGAAGCTTTCTTT.

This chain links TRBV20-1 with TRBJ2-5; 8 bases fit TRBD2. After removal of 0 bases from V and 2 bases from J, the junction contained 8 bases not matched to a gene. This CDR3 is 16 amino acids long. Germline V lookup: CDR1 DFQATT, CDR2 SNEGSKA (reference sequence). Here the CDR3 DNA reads TGCAGTGCTAGAGATTTTCCGGGGGGGCAACAAGAGACCCAGTACTTC. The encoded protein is CSARDFPGGQQETQYF.

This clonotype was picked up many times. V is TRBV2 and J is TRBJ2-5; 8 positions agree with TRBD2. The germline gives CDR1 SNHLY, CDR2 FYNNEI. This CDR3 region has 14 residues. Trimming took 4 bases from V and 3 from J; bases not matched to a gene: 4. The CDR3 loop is CASSGNGGEETQYF. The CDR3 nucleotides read TGTGCCAGCAGTGGGAACGGGGGGGAAGAGACCCAGTACTTC. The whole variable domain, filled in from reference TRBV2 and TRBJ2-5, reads EPEVTQTPSHQVTQMGQEVILRCVPISNHLYFYWYRQILGQKVEFLVSFYNNEISEKSEIFDDQFSVERPDGSNFTLKIRSTKLEDSAMYFCASSGNGGEETQYFGPGTRLLVL.

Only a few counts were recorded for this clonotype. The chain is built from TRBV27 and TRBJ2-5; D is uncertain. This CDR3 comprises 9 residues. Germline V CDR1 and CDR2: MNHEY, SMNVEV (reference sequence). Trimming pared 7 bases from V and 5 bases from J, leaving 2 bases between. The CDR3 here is CASKETQYF. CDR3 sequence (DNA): TGTGCCAGCAAGGAGACCCAGTACTTC.

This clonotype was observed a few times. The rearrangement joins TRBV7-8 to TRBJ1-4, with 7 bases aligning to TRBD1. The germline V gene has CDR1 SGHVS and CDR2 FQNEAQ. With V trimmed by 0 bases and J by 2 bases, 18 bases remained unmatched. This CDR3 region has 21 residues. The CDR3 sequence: CASSLAQRMEAGGTTNEKLFF. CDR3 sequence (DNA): TGTGCCAGCAGCTTAGCCCAGAGAATGGAGGCAGGGGGGACGACTAATGAAAAACTGTTTTTT.

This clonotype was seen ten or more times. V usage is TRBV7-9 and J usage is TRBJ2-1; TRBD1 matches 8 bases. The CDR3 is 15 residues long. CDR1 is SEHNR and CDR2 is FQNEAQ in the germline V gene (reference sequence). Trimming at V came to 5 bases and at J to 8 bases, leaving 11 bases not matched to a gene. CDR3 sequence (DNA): TGTGCCAGCAGCCTCCAGGGGGCGCTCAACTATGAGCAGTTCTTC. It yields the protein CASSLQGALNYEQFF. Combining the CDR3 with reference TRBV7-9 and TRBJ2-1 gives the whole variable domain DTGVSQNPRHKITKRGQNVTFRCDPISEHNRLYWYRQTLGQGPEFLTYFQNEAQLEKSRLLSDRFSAERPKGSFSTLEIQRTEQGDSAMYLCASSLQGALNYEQFFGPGTRLTVL.

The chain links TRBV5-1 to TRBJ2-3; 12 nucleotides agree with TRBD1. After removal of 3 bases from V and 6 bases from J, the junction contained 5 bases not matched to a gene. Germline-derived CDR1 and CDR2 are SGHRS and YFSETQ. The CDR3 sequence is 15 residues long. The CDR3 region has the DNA TGCGCCAGCAGCTCCGGGACAGGGGGCGCCGATACGCAGTATTTT. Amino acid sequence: CASSSGTGGADTQYF. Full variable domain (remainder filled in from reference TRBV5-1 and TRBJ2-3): KAGVTQTPRYLIKTRGQQVTLSCSPISGHRSVSWYQQTPGQGLQFLFEYFSETQRNKGNFPGRFSGRQFSNSRSEMNVSTLELGDSALYLCASSSGTGGADTQYFGPGTRLTVL.

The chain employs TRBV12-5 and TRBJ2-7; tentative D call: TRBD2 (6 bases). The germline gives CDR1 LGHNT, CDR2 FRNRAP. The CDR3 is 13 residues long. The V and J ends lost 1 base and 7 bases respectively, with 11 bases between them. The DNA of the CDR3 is TGTGCTAGTGGTTTGGCAACTAGCTGGGAGCAGTACGTC. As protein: CASGLATSWEQYV.

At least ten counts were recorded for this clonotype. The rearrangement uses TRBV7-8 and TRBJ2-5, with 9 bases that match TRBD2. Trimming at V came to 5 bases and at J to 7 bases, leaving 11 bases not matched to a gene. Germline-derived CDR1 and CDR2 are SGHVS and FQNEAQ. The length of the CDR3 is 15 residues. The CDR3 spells CASSPNLAGPRTQYF. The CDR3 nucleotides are TGTGCCAGCAGCCCGAATCTAGCGGGGCCACGGACCCAGTACTTC.

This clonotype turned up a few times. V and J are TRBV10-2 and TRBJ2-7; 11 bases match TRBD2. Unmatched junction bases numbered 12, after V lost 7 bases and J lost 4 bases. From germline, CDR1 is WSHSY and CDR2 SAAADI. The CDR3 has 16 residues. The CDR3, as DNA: TGCGCCAGCATGCGGCTAGCGGGGGGCGATGCTTACGAGCAGTACTTC. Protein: CASMRLAGGDAYEQYF.

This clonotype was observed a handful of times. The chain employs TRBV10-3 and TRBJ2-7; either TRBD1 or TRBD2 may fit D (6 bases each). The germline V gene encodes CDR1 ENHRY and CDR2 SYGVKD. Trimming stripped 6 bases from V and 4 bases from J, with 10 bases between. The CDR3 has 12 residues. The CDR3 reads CAISQGTYEQYV. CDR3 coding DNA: TGTGCCATCAGCCAGGGGACTTACGAGCAGTACGTC.

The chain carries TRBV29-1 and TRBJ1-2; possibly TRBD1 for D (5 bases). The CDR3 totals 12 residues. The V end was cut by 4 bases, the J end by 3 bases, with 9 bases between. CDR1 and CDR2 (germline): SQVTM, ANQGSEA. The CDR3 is CSVARDDYGYTF. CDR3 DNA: TGCAGCGTTGCCAGGGACGACTATGGCTACACCTTC.

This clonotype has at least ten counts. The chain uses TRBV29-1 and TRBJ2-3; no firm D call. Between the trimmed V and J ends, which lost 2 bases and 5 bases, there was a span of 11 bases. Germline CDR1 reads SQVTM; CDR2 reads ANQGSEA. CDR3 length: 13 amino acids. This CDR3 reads CSVEPDPGDTQYF. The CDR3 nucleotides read TGCAGCGTTGAACCCGATCCGGGAGATACGCAGTATTTT.

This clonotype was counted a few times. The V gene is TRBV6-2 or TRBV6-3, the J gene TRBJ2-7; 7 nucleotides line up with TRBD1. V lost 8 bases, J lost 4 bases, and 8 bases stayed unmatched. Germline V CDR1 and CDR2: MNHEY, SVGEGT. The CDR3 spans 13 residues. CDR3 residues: CASGRQGGYEQYV. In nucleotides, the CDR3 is TGTGCCAGCGGGCGACAGGGTGGGTACGAGCAGTACGTC.

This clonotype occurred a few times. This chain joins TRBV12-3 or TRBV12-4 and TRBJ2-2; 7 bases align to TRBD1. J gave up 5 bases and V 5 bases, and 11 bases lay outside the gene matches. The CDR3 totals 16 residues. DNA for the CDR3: TGTGCCAGCAGTCCTTGGGCAGGGGGTTCTACCGGGGAGCTGTTTTTT. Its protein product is CASSPWAGGSTGELFF.

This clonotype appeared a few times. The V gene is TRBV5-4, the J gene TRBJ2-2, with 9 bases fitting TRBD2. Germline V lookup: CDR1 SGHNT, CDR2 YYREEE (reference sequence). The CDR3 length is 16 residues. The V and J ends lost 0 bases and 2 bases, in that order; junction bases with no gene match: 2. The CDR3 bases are TGTGCCAGCAGCTTGGCTAGCGGGGCCAACACCGGGGAGCTGTTTTTT. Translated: CASSLASGANTGELFF. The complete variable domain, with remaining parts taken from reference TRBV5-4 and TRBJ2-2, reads ETGVTQSPTHLIKTRGQQVTLRCSSQSGHNTVSWYQQALGQGPQFIFQYYREEENGRGNFPPRFSGLQFPNYSSELNVNALELDDSALYLCASSLASGANTGELFFGEGSRLTVL.

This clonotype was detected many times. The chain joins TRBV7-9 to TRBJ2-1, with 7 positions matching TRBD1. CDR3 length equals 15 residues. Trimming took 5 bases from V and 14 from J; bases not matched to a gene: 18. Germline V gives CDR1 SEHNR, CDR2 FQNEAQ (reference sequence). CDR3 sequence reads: CASSPQGERSWVEFF. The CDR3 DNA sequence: TGTGCCAGCAGCCCCCAGGGGGAGCGGTCTTGGGTAGAGTTCTTC.

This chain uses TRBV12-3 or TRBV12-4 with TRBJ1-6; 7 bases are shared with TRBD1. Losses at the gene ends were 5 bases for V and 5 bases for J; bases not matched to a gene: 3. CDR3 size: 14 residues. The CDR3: CASSPTGDNSPLHF. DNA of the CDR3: TGTGCCAGCAGTCCCACAGGGGATAATTCACCCCTCCACTTT.

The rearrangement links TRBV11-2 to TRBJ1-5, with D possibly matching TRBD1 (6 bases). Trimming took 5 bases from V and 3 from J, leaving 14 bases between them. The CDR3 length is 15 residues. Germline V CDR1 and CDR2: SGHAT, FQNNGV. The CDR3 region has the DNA TGTGCCAGCAGCGCCGACAGGCACAACAATCAGCCCCAGCATTTT. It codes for CASSADRHNNQPQHF.

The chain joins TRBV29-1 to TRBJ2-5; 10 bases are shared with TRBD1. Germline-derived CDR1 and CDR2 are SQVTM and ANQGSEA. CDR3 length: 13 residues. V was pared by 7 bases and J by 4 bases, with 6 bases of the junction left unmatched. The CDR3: CSGRQGAGETQYF. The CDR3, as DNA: TGCAGCGGAAGACAGGGGGCAGGAGAGACCCAGTACTTC.

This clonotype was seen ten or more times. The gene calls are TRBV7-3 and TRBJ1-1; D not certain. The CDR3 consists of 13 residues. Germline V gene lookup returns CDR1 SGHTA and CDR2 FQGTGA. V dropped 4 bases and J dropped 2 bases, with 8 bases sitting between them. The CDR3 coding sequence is TGTGCCAGCAGCTCCGGACCCAACACTGAAGCTTTCTTT. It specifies CASSSGPNTEAFF.

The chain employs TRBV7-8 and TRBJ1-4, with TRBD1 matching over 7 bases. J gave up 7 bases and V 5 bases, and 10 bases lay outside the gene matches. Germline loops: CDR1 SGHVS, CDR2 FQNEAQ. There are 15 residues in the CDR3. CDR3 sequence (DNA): TGTGCCAGCAGCCCACAAGACAGGGTTGGTGAAAAACTGTTTTTT. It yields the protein CASSPQDRVGEKLFF.

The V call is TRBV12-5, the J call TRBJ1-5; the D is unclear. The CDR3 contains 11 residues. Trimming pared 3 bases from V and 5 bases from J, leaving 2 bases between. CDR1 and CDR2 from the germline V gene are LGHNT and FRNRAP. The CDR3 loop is CASGFHQPQHF. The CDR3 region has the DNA TGTGCTAGTGGTTTTCATCAGCCCCAGCATTTT.

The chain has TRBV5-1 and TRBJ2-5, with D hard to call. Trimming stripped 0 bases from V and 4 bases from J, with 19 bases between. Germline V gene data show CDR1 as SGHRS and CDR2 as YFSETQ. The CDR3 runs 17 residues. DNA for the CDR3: TGCGCCAGCAGCTTGGCCAGTTTGTTACAGAAGGGAGAGACCCAGTACTTC. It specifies CASSLASLLQKGETQYF.

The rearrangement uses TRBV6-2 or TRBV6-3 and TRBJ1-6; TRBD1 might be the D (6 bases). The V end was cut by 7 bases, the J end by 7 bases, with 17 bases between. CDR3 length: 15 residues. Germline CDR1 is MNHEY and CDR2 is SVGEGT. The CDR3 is CASTDAGAVNSPLHF. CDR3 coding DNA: TGTGCCAGCACCGACGCAGGGGCGGTGAATTCACCCCTCCACTTT.

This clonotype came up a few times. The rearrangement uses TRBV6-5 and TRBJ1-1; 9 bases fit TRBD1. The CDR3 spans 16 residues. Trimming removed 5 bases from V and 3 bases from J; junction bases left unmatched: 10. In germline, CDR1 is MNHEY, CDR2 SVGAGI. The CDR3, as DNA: TGTGCCAGCAGTCGCCGCCCGGGACAGGGATACACTGAAGCTTTCTTT. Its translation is CASSRRPGQGYTEAFF.

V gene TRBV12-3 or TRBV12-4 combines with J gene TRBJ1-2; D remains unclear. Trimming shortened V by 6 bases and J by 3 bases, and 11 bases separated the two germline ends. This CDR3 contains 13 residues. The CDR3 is CASRVLEDYGYTF. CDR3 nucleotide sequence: TGTGCCAGCAGGGTCCTCGAGGACTATGGCTACACCTTC.

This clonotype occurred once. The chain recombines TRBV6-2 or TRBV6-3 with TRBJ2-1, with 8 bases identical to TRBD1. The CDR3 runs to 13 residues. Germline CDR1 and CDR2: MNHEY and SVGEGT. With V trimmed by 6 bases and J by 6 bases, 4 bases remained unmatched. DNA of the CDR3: TGTGCCAGCAGGGTGACAGGGGTCAATGAGCAGTTCTTC. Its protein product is CASRVTGVNEQFF.